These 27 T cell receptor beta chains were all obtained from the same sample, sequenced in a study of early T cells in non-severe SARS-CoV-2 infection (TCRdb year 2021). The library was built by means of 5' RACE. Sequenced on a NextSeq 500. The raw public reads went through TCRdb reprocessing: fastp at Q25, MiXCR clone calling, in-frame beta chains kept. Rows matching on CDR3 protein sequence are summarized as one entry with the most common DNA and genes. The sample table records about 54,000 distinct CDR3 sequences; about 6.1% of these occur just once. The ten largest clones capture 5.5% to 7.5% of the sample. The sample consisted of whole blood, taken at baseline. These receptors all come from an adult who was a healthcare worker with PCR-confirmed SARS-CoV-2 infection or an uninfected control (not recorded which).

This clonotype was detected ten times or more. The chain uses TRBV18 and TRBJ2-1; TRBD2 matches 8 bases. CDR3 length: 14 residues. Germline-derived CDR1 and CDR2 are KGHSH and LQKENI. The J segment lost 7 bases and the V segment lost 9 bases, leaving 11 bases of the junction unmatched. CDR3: CASARMSGGNEQFF. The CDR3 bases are TGTGCCAGTGCTCGTATGAGCGGGGGTAATGAGCAGTTCTTC. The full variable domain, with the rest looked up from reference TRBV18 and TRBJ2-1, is NAGVMQNPRHLVRRRGQEARLRCSPMKGHSHVYWYRQLPEEGLKFMVYLQKENIIDESGMPKERFSAEFPKEGPSILRIQQVVRGDSAAYFCASARMSGGNEQFFGPGTRLTVL.

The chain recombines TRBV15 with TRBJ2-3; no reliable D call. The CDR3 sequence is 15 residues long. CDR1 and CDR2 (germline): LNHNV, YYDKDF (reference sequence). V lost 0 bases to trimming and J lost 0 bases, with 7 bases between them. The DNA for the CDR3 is TGTGCCACCAGCAGAGATTTGGGGAGCACAGATACGCAGTATTTT. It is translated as CATSRDLGSTDTQYF.

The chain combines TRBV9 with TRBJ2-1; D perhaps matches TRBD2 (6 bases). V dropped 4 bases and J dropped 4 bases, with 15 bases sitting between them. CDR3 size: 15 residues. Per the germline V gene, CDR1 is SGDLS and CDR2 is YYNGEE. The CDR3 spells CASSFGGTPYNEQFF. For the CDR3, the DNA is TGTGCCAGCAGCTTCGGCGGGACGCCTTACAATGAGCAGTTCTTC. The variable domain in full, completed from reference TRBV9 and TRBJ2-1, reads DSGVTQTPKHLITATGQRVTLRCSPRSGDLSVYWYQQSLDQGLQFLIQYYNGEERAKGNILERFSAQQFPDLHSELNLSSLELGDSALYFCASSFGGTPYNEQFFGPGTRLTVL.

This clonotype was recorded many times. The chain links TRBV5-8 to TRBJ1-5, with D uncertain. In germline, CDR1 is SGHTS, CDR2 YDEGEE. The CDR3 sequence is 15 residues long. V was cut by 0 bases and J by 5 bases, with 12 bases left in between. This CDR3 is CASSLGPGVDQPQHF. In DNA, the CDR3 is TGTGCCAGCAGCTTGGGTCCCGGGGTGGATCAGCCCCAGCATTTT.

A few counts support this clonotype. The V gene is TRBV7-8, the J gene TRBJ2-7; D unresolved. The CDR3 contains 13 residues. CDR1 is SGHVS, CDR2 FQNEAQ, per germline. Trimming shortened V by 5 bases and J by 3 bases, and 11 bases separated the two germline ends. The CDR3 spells CASSEGFNYEQYF. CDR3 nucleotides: TGTGCCAGCAGCGAAGGTTTCAACTACGAGCAGTACTTC.

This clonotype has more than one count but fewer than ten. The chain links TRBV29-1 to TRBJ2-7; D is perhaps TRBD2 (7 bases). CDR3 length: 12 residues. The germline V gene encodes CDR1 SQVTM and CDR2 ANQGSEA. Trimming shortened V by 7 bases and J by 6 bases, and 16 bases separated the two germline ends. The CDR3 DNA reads TGCAGCGCCCAACGGGGGGCTTCCGAGCAGTACTTC. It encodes CSAQRGASEQYF.

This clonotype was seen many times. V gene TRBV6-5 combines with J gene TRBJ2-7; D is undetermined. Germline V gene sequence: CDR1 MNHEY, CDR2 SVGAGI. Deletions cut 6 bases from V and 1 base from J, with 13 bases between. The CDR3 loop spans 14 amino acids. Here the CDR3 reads CASSLGIWSYEQYF. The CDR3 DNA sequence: TGTGCCAGCAGCCTTGGGATTTGGTCCTACGAGCAGTACTTC.

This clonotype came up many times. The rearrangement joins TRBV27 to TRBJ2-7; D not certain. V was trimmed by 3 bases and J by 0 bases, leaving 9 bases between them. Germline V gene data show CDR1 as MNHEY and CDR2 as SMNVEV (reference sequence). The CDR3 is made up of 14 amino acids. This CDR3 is CASSLRRISYEQYF. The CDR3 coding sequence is TGTGCCAGCAGTTTGCGGCGGATCTCCTACGAGCAGTACTTC.

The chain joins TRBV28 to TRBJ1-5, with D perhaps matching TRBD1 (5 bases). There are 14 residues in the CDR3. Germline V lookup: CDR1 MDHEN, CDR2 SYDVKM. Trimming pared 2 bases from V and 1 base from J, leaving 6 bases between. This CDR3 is CASSLRDSNQPQHF. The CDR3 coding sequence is TGTGCCAGCAGTTTACGGGACAGCAATCAGCCCCAGCATTTT.

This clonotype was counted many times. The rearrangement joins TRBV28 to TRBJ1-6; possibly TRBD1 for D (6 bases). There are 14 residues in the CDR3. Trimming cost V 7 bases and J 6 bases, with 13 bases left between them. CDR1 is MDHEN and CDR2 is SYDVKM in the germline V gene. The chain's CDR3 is CASIMGAINSPLHF. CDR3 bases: TGTGCCAGCATTATGGGGGCAATTAATTCACCCCTCCACTTT.

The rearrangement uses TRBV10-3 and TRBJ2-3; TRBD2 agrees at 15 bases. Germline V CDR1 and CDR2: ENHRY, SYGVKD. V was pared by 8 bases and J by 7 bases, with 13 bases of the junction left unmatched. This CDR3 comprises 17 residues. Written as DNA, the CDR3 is TGTGCCATCGCGAGGACTAGCGGGGGGGAGGACCCAAATACGCAGTATTTT. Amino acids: CAIARTSGGEDPNTQYF.

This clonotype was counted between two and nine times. Here the CDR3 reads CASSQRRTGEQFF. The CDR3 nucleotides read TGTGCCAGCAGCCAGCGGCGTACCGGTGAGCAGTTCTTC. V gene TRBV4-2 combines with J gene TRBJ2-1, with D unclear. CDR1 and CDR2 from the germline V gene are LGHNA and YNFKEQ. This CDR3 has 13 residues. Deletions cut 3 bases from V and 9 bases from J, with 12 bases between.

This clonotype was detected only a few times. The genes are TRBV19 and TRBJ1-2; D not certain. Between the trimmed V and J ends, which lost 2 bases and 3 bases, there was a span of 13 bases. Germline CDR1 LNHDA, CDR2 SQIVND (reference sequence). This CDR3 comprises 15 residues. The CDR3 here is CASSILPQNHYGYTF. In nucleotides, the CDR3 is TGTGCCAGTAGTATACTCCCACAGAACCACTATGGCTACACCTTC. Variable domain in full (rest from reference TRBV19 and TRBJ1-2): DGGITQSPKYLFRKEGQNVTLSCEQNLNHDAMYWYRQDPGQGLRLIYYSQIVNDFQKGDIAEGYSVSREKKESFPLTVTSAQKNPTAFYLCASSILPQNHYGYTFGSGTRLTVV.

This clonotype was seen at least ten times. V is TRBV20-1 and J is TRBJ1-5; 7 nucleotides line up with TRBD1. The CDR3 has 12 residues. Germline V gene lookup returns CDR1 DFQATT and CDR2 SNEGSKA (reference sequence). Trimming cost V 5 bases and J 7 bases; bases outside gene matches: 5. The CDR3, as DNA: TGCAGTGCTTCTGACAGGGAACAGCCCCAGCATTTT. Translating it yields CSASDREQPQHF.

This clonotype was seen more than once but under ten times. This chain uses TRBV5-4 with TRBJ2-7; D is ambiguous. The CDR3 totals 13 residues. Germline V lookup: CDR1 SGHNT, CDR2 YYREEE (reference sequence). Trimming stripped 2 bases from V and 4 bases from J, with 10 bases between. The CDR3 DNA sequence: TGTGCCAGCAGCTTACACGGGTCTTACGAGCAGTACTTC. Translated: CASSLHGSYEQYF.

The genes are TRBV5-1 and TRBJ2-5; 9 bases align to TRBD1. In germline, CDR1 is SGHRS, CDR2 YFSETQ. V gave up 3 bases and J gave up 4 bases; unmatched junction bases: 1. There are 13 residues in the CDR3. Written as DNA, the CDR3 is TGCGCCAGCAGCTGGGGACAGGGAGAGACCCAGTACTTC. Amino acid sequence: CASSWGQGETQYF.

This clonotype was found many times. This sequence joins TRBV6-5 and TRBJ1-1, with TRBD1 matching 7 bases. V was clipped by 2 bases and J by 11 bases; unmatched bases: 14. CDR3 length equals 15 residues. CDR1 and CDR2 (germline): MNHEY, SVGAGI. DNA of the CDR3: TGTGCCAGCAGTTACGGCAAGGGGGCCCAGGGATTTGCTTTCTTT. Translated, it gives CASSYGKGAQGFAFF.

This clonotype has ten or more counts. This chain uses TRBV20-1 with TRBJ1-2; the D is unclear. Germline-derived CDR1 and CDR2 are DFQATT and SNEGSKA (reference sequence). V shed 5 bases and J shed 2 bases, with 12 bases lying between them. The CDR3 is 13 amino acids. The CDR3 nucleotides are TGCAGTGCTCCGATCCGACCGAACTATGGCTACACCTTC. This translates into CSAPIRPNYGYTF.

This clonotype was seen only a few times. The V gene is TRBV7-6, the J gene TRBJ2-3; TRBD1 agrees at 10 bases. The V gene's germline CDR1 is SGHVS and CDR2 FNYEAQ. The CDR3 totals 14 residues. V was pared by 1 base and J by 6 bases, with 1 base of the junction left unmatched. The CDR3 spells CASSLVDRGDTQYF. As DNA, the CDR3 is TGTGCCAGCAGCTTAGTGGACAGGGGGGATACGCAGTATTTT.

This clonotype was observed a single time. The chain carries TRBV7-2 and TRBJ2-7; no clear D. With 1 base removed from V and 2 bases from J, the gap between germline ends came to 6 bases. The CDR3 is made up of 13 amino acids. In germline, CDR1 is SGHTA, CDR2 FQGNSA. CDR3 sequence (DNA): TGTGCCAGCAGCTTAGGGTCCCCCTACGAGCAGTACTTC. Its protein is CASSLGSPYEQYF.

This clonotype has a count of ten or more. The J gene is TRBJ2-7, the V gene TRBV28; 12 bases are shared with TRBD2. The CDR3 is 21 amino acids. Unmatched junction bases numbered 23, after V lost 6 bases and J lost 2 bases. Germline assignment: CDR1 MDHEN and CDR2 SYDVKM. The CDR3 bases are TGTGCCAGCAGCACCCCGGCGTTTGGACTAGCGGGGATTTCCGAGACCTACGAGCAGTACTTC. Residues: CASSTPAFGLAGISETYEQYF.

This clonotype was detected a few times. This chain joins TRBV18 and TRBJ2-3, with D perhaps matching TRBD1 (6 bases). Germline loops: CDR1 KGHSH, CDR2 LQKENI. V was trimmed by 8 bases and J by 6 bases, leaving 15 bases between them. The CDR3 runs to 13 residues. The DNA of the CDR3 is TGTGCCAGCGGGGGCTACAAAACCGATACGCAGTATTTT. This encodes CASGGYKTDTQYF.

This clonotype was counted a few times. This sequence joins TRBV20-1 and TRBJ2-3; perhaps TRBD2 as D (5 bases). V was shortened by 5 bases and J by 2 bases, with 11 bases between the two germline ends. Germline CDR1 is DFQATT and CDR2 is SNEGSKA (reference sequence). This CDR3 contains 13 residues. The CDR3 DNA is TGCAGTGCTCCCGGACTGTCCACAGATACGCAGTATTTT. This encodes CSAPGLSTDTQYF.

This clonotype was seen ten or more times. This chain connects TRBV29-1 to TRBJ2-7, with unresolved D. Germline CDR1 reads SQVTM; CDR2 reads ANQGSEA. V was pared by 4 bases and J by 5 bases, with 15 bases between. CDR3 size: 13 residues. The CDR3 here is CSVGRTLSNEQYF. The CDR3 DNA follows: TGCAGCGTTGGTAGGACCCTGTCCAACGAGCAGTACTTC.

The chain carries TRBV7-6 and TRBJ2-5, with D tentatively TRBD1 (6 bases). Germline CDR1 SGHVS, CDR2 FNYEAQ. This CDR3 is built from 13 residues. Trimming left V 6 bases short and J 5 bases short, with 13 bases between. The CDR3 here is CASSPTGLETQYF. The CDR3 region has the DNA TGTGCCAGCAGTCCCACAGGGTTGGAGACCCAGTACTTC. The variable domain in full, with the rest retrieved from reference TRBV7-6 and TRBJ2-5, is GAGVSQSPRYKVTKRGQDVALRCDPISGHVSLYWYRQALGQGPEFLTYFNYEAQQDKSGLPNDRFSAERPEGSISTLTIQRTEQRDSAMYRCASSPTGLETQYFGPGTRLLVL.

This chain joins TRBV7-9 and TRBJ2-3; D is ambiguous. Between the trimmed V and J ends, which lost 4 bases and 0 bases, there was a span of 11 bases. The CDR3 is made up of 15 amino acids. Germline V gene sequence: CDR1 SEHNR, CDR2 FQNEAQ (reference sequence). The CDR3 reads CASSSLGISTDTQYF. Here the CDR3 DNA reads TGTGCCAGCAGCTCCTTGGGGATAAGCACAGATACGCAGTATTTT.

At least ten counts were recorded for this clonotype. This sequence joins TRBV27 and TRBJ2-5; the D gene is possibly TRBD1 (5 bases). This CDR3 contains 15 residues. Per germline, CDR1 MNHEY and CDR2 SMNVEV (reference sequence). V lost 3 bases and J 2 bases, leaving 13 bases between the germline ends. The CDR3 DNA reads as TGTGCCAGCAGTTTTAAAGGGGCGTCACAAGAGACCCAGTACTTC. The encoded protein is CASSFKGASQETQYF.